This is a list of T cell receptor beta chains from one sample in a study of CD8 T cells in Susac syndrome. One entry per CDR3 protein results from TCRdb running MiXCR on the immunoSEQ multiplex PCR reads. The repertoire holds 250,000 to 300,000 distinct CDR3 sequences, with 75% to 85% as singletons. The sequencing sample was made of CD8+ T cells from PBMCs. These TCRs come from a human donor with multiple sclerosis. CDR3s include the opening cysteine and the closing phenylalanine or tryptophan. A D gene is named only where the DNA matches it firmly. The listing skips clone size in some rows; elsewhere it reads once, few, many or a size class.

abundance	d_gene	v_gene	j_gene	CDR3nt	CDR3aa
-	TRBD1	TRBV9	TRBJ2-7	TGTGCCAGCAGCACCGGGGACAGGGGCTACGAGCAGTACTTC	CASSTGDRGYEQYF
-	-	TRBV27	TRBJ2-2	TGTGCCAGCAGTTTATCACTCCGAGGCACCGGGGAGCTGTTTTTT	CASSLSLRGTGELFF
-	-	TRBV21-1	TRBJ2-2	TGTGCCAGCAGCTTCAATGGAGGACTAGCGGGAGGAAAGGCCGGGGAGCTGTTTTTT	CASSFNGGLAGGKAGELFF
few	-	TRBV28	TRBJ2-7	TGTGCCAGCAGTTCGCCCCACTACGAGCAGTACTTC	CASSSPHYEQYF
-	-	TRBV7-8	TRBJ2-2	TGTGCCAGCAGCTTATTAGGGGAGAGAGCCGGGGAGCTGTTTTTT	CASSLLGERAGELFF
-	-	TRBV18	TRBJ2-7	TGTGCCAGCTCACCCCCAGAGGGAACCTACGAGCAGTACTTC	CASSPPEGTYEQYF
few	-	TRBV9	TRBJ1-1	TGTGCCAGCAGCGTAGGGCCCGGGGAGAACACTGAAGCTTTCTTT	CASSVGPGENTEAFF
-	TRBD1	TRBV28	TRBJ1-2	TGTGCCAGCAGTGACGGACAGGGGAAAGTAGGCTATGGCTACACCTTC	CASSDGQGKVGYGYTF
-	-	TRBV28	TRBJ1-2	TGTGCCAGCTGGGGATGGTGGCCAGCTACTAACTATGGCTACACCTTC	CASWGWWPATNYGYTF
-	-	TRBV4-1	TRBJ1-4	TGCGCCAGCAGCCAAGAACGGTGGGGAGTTGGAACTAATGAAAAACTGTTTTTT	CASSQERWGVGTNEKLFF
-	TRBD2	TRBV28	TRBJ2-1	TGTGCCAGCAGTTTATGGACTAGCGGGAGCGGTTGGGACAATGAGCAGTTCTTC	CASSLWTSGSGWDNEQFF
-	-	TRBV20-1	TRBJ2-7	TGCAGTGCTCCGTCCCGCGGGACGTACAACGAGCAGTACTTC	CSAPSRGTYNEQYF
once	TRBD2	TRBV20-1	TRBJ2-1	TGCAGTGCTAGGGATAGCGGGAGGGTCTACAATGAGCAGTTCTTC	CSARDSGRVYNEQFF
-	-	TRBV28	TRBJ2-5	TGTGCCAGCAGTTTGGGGATAGACCAAGAGACCCAGTACTTC	CASSLGIDQETQYF
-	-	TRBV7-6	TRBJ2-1	TGTGCCAGCAGCTTATTTTCTTCTCCCTACAATGAGCAGTTCTTC	CASSLFSSPYNEQFF
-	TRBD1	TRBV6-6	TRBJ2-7	TGTGCCAGCAGTTACGTCACAGGGGCTAGTGATGGGCAGTACTTC	CASSYVTGASDGQYF
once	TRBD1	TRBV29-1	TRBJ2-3	TGCAGCGCGTCGGGACAGGGGGTCGGGGATACGCAGTATTTT	CSASGQGVGDTQYF